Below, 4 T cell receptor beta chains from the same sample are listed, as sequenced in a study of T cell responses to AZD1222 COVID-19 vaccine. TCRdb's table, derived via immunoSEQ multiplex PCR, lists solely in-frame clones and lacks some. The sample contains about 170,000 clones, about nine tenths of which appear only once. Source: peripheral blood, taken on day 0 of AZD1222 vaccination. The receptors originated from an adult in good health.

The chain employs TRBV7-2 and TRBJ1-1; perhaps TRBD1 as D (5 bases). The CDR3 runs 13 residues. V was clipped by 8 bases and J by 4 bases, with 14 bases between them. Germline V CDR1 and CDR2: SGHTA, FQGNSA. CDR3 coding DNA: TGTGCCAGCTTAGTCGGGGCGAGCACTGAAGCTTTCTTT. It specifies CASLVGASTEAFF.

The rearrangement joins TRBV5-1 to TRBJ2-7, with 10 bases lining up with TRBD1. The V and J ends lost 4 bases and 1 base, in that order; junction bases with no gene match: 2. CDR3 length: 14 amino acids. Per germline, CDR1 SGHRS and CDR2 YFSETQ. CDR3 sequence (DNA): TGCGCCAGCAGCCCGGGACAGGGGTCCTACGAGCAGTACTTC. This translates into CASSPGQGSYEQYF.

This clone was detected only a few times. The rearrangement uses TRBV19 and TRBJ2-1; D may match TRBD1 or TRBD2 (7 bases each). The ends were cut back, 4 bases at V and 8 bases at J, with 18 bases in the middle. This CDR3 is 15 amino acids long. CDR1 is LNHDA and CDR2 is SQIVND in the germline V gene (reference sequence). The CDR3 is CASSTLGLGGHEQFF. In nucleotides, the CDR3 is TGTGCCAGTAGTACCCTAGGACTAGGGGGCCATGAGCAGTTCTTC.

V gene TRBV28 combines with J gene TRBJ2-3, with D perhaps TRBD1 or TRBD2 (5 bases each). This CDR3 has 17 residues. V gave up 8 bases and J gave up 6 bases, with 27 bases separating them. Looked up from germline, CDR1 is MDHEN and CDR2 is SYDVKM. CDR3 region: CASGTSSASPVWDTQYF. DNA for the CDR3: TGTGCCAGCGGGACGTCCTCCGCTAGCCCGGTCTGGGATACGCAGTATTTT.